The source of this T cell receptor (beta chain) is a study of blood T cell repertoires in COVID-19. Measured with immunoSEQ multiplex PCR; TCRdb has only the in-frame clones, and not every one. Here the sample spans 280,000 or so clones, approximately 90% being singletons. Per germline, CDR1 LNHNV and CDR2 YYDKDF (reference sequence). The V and J ends lost 0 bases and 2 bases respectively, with 11 bases between them. The length of the CDR3 is 15 residues. This clone turned up a few times. The V and J genes are TRBV15 and TRBJ2-7; no firm D call. Material: PBMCs or T cells enriched from blood (not recorded which). This receptor was taken from a woman aged 40-49 years who had recovered from COVID-19. DNA of the CDR3: TGTGCCACCAGCAGAGAGCTGGGCCCGACCTACGAGCAGTACTTC. This gives the protein CATSRELGPTYEQYF.